A single sample gave rise to the 14 T cell receptor beta chains below, sequenced in a study of blood T cell repertoires in COVID-19. Method: immunoSEQ multiplex PCR; TCRdb's copy keeps in-frame clones and lacks some. The repertoire has a few hundred thousand clones, more than 70% of them found once; the top ten carry around 2.8%. Material: peripheral blood. The receptors were sampled from a woman aged 30 to 39 with COVID-19, enrolled during active disease.

V usage is TRBV9 and J usage is TRBJ2-2; D not resolved. V gave up 0 bases and J gave up 2 bases, with 5 bases separating them. Germline values: CDR1 SGDLS, CDR2 YYNGEE. This CDR3 has 14 residues. The CDR3 is CASSVGGNTGELFF. Here the CDR3 DNA reads TGTGCCAGCAGCGTAGGAGGCAACACCGGGGAGCTGTTTTTT.

The chain links TRBV6-4 to TRBJ2-3, with D tentatively TRBD1 (5 bases). Trimming cost V 2 bases and J 2 bases, with 11 bases left between them. Germline CDR1 MRHNA, CDR2 SNTAGT. The CDR3 contains 15 residues. The CDR3 is CASSDGPGITDTQYF. In nucleotides, the CDR3 is TGTGCCAGCAGTGACGGGCCAGGGATCACAGATACGCAGTATTTT.

This chain joins TRBV6-6 and TRBJ2-2, with D possibly TRBD2 on 6 matching bases. The CDR3 sequence is 15 residues long. The germline V gene encodes CDR1 MNHNY and CDR2 SVGAGI (reference sequence). Trimming removed 2 bases from V and 6 bases from J, with 13 bases in between. The CDR3 bases are TGTGCCAGCAGTTACAGTTCGCCGGGGGCCGGGGAGCTGTTTTTT. Translated: CASSYSSPGAGELFF.

This clone was observed many times. The V gene is TRBV2, the J gene TRBJ1-2; the D gene is possibly TRBD1 (6 bases). Germline V gene data show CDR1 as SNHLY and CDR2 as FYNNEI. The V end lost 8 bases, the J end lost 4 bases, and 29 bases lay between the germline ends. The CDR3 runs to 18 residues. The CDR3 DNA is TGTGCCAGCCAAGACAGTGACGGTAGACAGGCTCGGGGCTATGGCTACACCTTC. Encoded protein: CASQDSDGRQARGYGYTF.

The chain links TRBV6-2 or TRBV6-3 to TRBJ1-5; D is ambiguous. Germline V gene lookup returns CDR1 MNHEY and CDR2 SVGEGT. Between the trimmed V and J ends, which lost 2 bases and 7 bases, there was a span of 6 bases. The CDR3 runs 12 residues. The chain's CDR3 is CASSYGRQPQHF. The CDR3 DNA is TGTGCCAGCAGTTACGGGAGGCAGCCCCAGCATTTT.

Only one count was recorded for this clone. The chain is built from TRBV2 and TRBJ1-2; 7 nucleotides align to TRBD1. The V gene end was trimmed by 2 bases and the J gene end by 8 bases; junction bases not matched to a gene: 8. Germline CDR1 reads SNHLY; CDR2 reads FYNNEI. This CDR3 has 14 residues. CDR3 sequence: CASSESGQGVGYTF. CDR3 nucleotide sequence: TGTGCCAGCAGTGAATCGGGGCAGGGGGTGGGCTACACCTTC. Supplemented by reference TRBV2 and TRBJ1-2, the full variable domain reads EPEVTQTPSHQVTQMGQEVILRCVPISNHLYFYWYRQILGQKVEFLVSFYNNEISEKSEIFDDQFSVERPDGSNFTLKIRSTKLEDSAMYFCASSESGQGVGYTFGSGTRLTVV.

V is TRBV12-3 or TRBV12-4 and J is TRBJ1-4; no reliable D call. V was pared by 6 bases and J by 8 bases, with 13 bases between. This CDR3 comprises 13 residues. CDR3 in DNA: TGTGCCAGCAGCGGGATGGGTCAGGAAAAACTGTTTTTT. Amino acid sequence: CASSGMGQEKLFF.

The V gene is TRBV27, the J gene TRBJ2-7; maybe TRBD2 (6 bases). V lost 4 bases, J lost 5 bases, and 15 bases lay in between. The CDR3 length is 14 residues. Germline V gene lookup returns CDR1 MNHEY and CDR2 SMNVEV (reference sequence). CDR3 coding DNA: TGTGCCAGCAGTTCGGGGGTGGCTGGGGACGAGCAGTACGTC. Translation: CASSSGVAGDEQYV.

V is TRBV7-2 and J is TRBJ2-3; TRBD2 aligns across 10 bases. Per the germline V gene, CDR1 is SGHTA and CDR2 is FQGNSA. The CDR3 sequence is 15 residues long. V gave up 3 bases and J gave up 5 bases; unmatched junction bases: 5. CDR3 nucleotides: TGTGCCAGCAGCTTTCTAGCGGGAGTAGGAGATACGCAGTATTTT. This gives the protein CASSFLAGVGDTQYF.

The chain has TRBV3-1 (or the pseudogene TRBV3-2) and TRBJ1-2; 9 nucleotides align to TRBD1. Germline CDR1 LGHDT, CDR2 YNNKEL (reference sequence). This CDR3 is built from 15 residues. J lost 4 bases, V lost 3 bases, and 6 bases had no gene match. CDR3 sequence: CASSQGTGTSYGYTF. In DNA form, the CDR3 reads TGTGCCAGCAGCCAGGGGACAGGGACCTCCTATGGCTACACCTTC.

This rearrangement joins TRBV21-1 to TRBJ2-1; the D call in the table, TRBD1, was not verified against the DNA. TRBV21-1 is a pseudogene segment. The CDR3 is made up of 18 amino acids. CDR3 sequence (DNA): TGTGCCAGCAGCAAAGCTGAATCAGGGTTTGGAACCTACAATGAGCAGTTCTTC. Its protein is CASSKAESGFGTYNEQFF.

The chain recombines TRBV5-5 with TRBJ1-5, with D hard to call. The CDR3 has 14 residues. Trimming cost V 1 base and J 0 bases, with 5 bases left between them. Germline loops: CDR1 SGHKS, CDR2 YYEKEE (reference sequence). The CDR3 region is CASSLTGSNQPQHF. The CDR3 coding sequence is TGTGCCAGCAGCTTGACGGGTAGCAATCAGCCCCAGCATTTT.

The chain is built from TRBV5-4 and TRBJ2-5, with TRBD1 matching 8 bases. Losses at the gene ends were 3 bases for V and 1 base for J; bases not matched to a gene: 5. Germline V gene data show CDR1 as SGHNT and CDR2 as YYREEE (reference sequence). The CDR3 runs 15 residues. The CDR3 DNA sequence: TGTGCCAGCAGCTACTACAGGGGGACCCAAGAGACCCAGTACTTC. Encoded protein: CASSYYRGTQETQYF.

The genes are TRBV27 and TRBJ2-3; D is ambiguous. The CDR3 has 17 residues. The V end was cut by 5 bases, the J end by 6 bases, with 24 bases between. The germline gives CDR1 MNHEY, CDR2 SMNVEV (reference sequence). CDR3 bases: TGTGCCAGCAGTCAACCCCCGACTCAGTCCCTGCGGGATACGCAGTATTTT. Its translation: CASSQPPTQSLRDTQYF.